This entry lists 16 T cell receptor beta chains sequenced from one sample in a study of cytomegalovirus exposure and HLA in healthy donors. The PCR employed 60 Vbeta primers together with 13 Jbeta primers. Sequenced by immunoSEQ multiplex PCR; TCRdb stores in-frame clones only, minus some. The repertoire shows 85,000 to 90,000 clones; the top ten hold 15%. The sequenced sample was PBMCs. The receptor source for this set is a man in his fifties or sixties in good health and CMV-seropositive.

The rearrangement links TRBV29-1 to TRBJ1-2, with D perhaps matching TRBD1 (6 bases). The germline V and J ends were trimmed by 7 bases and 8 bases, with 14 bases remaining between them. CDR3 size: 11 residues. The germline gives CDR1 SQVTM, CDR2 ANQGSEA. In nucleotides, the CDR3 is TGCAGCGCGACTTCGGGACAAGGCTACACCTTC. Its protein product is CSATSGQGYTF.

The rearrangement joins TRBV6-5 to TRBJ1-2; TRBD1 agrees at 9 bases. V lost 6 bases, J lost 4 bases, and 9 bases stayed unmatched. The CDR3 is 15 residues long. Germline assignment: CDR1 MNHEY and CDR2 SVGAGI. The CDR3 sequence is CASSKRDRDRYGYTF. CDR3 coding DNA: TGTGCCAGCAGCAAAAGGGACAGGGACCGCTATGGCTACACCTTC.

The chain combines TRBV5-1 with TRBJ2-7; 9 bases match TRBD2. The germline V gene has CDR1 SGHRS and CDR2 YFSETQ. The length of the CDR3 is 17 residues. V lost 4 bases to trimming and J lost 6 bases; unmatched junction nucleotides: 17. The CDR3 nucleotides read TGCGCCAGCAGCGCGGCAACGAGCGGGAGGAAGGTCGGCGAGCAGTACGTC. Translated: CASSAATSGRKVGEQYV.

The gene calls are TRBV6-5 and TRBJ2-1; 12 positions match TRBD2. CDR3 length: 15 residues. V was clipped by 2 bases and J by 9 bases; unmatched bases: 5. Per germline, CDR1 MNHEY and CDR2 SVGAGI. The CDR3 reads CASSYEASGRGEQFF. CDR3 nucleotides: TGTGCCAGCAGTTACGAGGCTAGCGGGAGGGGTGAGCAGTTCTTC.

The CDR3 region has the DNA TGTGCCAGTACTCAGGGTTGGTATGGCTACACCTTC. This codes for CASTQGWYGYTF. The V gene is TRBV2, the J gene TRBJ1-2; tentatively, D is TRBD1 (5 bases). Germline loops: CDR1 SNHLY, CDR2 FYNNEI. V was trimmed by 9 bases and J by 5 bases, leaving 13 bases between them. The CDR3 runs 12 residues.

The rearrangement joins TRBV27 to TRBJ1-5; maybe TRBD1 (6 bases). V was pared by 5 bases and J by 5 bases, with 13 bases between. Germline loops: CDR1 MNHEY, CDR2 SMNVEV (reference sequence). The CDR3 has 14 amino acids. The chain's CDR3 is CASSPSTGYQPQHF. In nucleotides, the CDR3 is TGTGCCAGCAGTCCCTCAACAGGGTATCAGCCCCAGCATTTT.

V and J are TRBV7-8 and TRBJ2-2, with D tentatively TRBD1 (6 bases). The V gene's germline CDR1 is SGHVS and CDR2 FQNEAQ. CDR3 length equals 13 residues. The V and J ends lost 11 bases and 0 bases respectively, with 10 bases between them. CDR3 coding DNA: TGTGCCGGGCGGACAGCGAACACCGGGGAGCTGTTTTTT. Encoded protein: CAGRTANTGELFF.

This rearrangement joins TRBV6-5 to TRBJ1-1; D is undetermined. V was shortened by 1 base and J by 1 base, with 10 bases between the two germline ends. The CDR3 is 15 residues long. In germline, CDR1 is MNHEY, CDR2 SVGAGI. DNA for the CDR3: TGTGCCAGCAGTTACTACAGCCACTCGAACACTGAAGCTTTCTTT. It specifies CASSYYSHSNTEAFF.

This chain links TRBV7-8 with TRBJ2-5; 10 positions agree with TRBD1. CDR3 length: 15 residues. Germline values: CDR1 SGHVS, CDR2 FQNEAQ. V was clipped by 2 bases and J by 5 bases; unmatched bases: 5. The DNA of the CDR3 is TGTGCCAGCAGCTTACCAGACAGGGGGCTGGAGACCCAGTACTTC. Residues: CASSLPDRGLETQYF.

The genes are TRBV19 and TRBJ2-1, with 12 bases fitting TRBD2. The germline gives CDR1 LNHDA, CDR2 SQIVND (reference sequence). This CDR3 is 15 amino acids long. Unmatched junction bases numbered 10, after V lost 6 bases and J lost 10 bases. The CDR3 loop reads CASSLSSGRAREQFF. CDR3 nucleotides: TGTGCCAGTAGCCTTTCTAGCGGGAGGGCCAGGGAGCAGTTCTTC.

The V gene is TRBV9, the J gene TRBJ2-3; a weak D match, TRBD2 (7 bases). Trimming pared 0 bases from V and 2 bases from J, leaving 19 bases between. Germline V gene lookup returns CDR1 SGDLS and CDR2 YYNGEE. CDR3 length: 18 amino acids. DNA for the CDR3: TGTGCCAGCAGCGTAGATCGGGGGGCCCAGGAGGACACAGATACGCAGTATTTT. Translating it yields CASSVDRGAQEDTDTQYF. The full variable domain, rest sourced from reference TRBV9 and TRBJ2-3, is DSGVTQTPKHLITATGQRVTLRCSPRSGDLSVYWYQQSLDQGLQFLIQYYNGEERAKGNILERFSAQQFPDLHSELNLSSLELGDSALYFCASSVDRGAQEDTDTQYFGPGTRLTVL.

The CDR3 region has the DNA TGTGCCAGCAGTGAAGCCCCGGGGGGGATATCTCAGCCCCAGCATTTT. This encodes CASSEAPGGISQPQHF. The gene calls are TRBV6-1 and TRBJ1-5; TRBD1 might be the D (5 bases). This CDR3 comprises 16 residues. Trimming took off 0 bases at V and 6 bases at J, with 15 bases between the two ends. Germline-derived CDR1 and CDR2 are MNHNS and SASEGT.

Here the CDR3 DNA reads TGTGCCAGCAGCCCACTAGCGGGAGATGAAGAGACCCAGTACTTC. This encodes CASSPLAGDEETQYF. V and J are TRBV27 and TRBJ2-5; 11 bases match TRBD2. The trim removed 6 bases at V and 3 bases at J, leaving 6 bases unmatched. CDR1 and CDR2 (germline): MNHEY, SMNVEV (reference sequence). This CDR3 is 15 amino acids long.

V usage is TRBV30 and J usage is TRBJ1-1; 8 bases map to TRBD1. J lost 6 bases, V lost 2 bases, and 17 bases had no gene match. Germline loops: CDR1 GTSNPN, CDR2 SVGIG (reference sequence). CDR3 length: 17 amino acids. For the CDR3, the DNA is TGTGCCTGGAGTTCATCCAGGACAGGGCACAATGGGGCTGAAGCTTTCTTT. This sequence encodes CAWSSSRTGHNGAEAFF.

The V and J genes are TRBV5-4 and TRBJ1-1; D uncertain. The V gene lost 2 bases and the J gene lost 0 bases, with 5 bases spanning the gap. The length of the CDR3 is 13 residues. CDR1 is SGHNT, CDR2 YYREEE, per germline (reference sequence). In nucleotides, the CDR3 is TGTGCCAGCAGCTTCCCAATGAACACTGAAGCTTTCTTT. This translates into CASSFPMNTEAFF.

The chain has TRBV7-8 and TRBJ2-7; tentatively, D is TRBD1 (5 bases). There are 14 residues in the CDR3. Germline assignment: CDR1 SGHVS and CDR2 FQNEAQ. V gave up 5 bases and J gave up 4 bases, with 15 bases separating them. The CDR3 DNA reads TGTGCCAGCAGCCCAGGGTTCAAGGGATACGAGCAGTACTTC. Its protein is CASSPGFKGYEQYF.